This T cell receptor (beta chain) was recorded in a study of tumor-infiltrating lymphocytes in oesophageal squamous cell carcinoma. TCRdb processed the PCR reads anew with MiXCR; each CDR3 protein has one entry. The table has some 11,000 distinct CDR3 sequences, 40% to 65% seen once. The CDR3 consists of 13 residues. Germline V gene lookup returns CDR1 MNHNY and CDR2 SVGAGI (reference sequence). The chain couples TRBV6-6 to TRBJ2-4; D unresolved. The tail of the sequence fits TRBJ2-7 better, so the J call may be wrong. Material: esophageal tumor tissue. The clonotype originates from a female donor with esophageal squamous cell carcinoma. CDR3: CASSAFGSYEQYF. CDR3 DNA: TGTGCCAGCAGTGCTTTCGGGTCCTACGAGCAGTACTTC.